This T cell receptor (beta chain) derives from a study of OX40 agonist ivuxolimab in advanced cancers. This clone was observed a few times. V was cut by 0 bases and J by 2 bases, with 12 bases left in between. This CDR3 comprises 16 residues. Germline V gene lookup returns CDR1 SGDLS and CDR2 YYNGEE. Libraries were prepared by immunoSEQ multiplex PCR; TCRdb keeps only in-frame clonotypes and omits some of them. The sample gives about 90,000 clones, around 89% of which show up once; around 0.16% is in the top ten. The material was CD4+ or CD8+ T cells sorted from blood, obtained in a trial of the OX40 agonist ivuxolimab. The receptor comes from an adult with an advanced solid tumor such as melanoma, head and neck, liver or kidney cancer. The chain uses TRBV9 and TRBJ1-3, with unresolved D. In DNA, the CDR3 is TGTGCCAGCAGCGTAGACGGCAGGTACCCTGGAAACACCATATATTTT. Amino acid sequence: CASSVDGRYPGNTIYF.